This T cell receptor beta chain was found in a study of cytomegalovirus exposure and HLA in healthy donors. Looked up from germline, CDR1 is ENHRY and CDR2 is SYGVKD. The CDR3 is 14 amino acids. V lost 10 bases to trimming and J lost 4 bases; unmatched junction nucleotides: 8. PCR amplification relied on 60 Vbeta primers (plus 13 Jbeta primers). Repertoires were generated with immunoSEQ multiplex PCR, while TCRdb's copy carries only in-frame clones and drops some. The repertoire holds over 150,000 clones, with over 80% as singletons. This clonotype was sampled from a boy aged 2 to 9 in good health and CMV-seronegative. Sequencing was performed on PBMCs. The chain joins TRBV10-3 to TRBJ2-2, with 8 bases lining up with TRBD1. As DNA, the CDR3 is TGTGCCACCCATGGGACAGGAGGCACCGGGGAGCTGTTTTTT. It codes for CATHGTGGTGELFF.